Listed here are 10 T cell receptor beta chains from one sample, sequenced in a study of control samples from healthy donors and cancer patients. Profiling relied on immunoSEQ multiplex PCR, and the TCRdb table lists in-frame clones only, not all of them. The table has over 150,000 clones, around 94% seen once. The specimen was blood. The receptors were gathered from a woman aged 18-29 years in good health.

This chain joins TRBV11-1 and TRBJ2-2; 7 nucleotides agree with TRBD2. V lost 2 bases, J lost 6 bases, and 6 bases stayed unmatched. CDR1 and CDR2 (germline): SGHAT, FQDESV (reference sequence). The CDR3 is 15 amino acids. The CDR3 DNA follows: TGTGCCAGCAGCTTATTAAGCGGGGTGTCCGGGGAGCTGTTTTTT. It codes for CASSLLSGVSGELFF.

The chain is built from TRBV11-3 and TRBJ2-5, with a tentative D call TRBD1 (6 bases). The germline CDR1 and CDR2 sequences are SGHNT and YENEEA. The CDR3 sequence is 15 residues long. Trimming stripped 2 bases from V and 0 bases from J, with 10 bases between. The DNA for the CDR3 is TGTGCCAGCAGCTTAATGTCAGGGGACCAAGAGACCCAGTACTTC. Encoded protein: CASSLMSGDQETQYF.

The chain carries TRBV7-8 and TRBJ1-1; TRBD1 aligns across 8 bases. The CDR3 covers 15 residues. The V gene's germline CDR1 is SGHVS and CDR2 FQNEAQ. V gave up 4 bases and J gave up 4 bases; unmatched junction bases: 8. Here the CDR3 DNA reads TGTGCCAGCAGCTCTTCGGACAGGGCGGGCACTGAAGCTTTCTTT. Translation gives CASSSSDRAGTEAFF.

The rearrangement uses TRBV14 and TRBJ1-3; no firm D call. V lost 4 bases and J 2 bases, leaving 9 bases between the germline ends. CDR1 is SGHDN, CDR2 FVKESK, per germline. This CDR3 region has 14 residues. In DNA form, the CDR3 reads TGTGCCAGCAGCCTCGGTCTTCCTGGAAACACCATATATTTT. Translated: CASSLGLPGNTIYF.

This chain links TRBV6-2 or TRBV6-3 with TRBJ2-3; D remains ambiguous. This CDR3 has 12 amino acids. Trimming removed 6 bases at V and 2 bases at J, with 6 bases between. Germline values: CDR1 MNHEY, CDR2 SVGEGT. CDR3 coding DNA: TGTGCCAGCAGCCTACTCACAGATACGCAGTATTTT. Translation: CASSLLTDTQYF.

The chain has TRBV6-5 and TRBJ1-2, with 7 bases that match TRBD1. V shed 0 bases, J shed 1 base, and the junction held 5 bases outside the gene matches. In germline, CDR1 is MNHEY, CDR2 SVGAGI. The CDR3 totals 16 residues. The CDR3 DNA reads as TGTGCCAGCAGTTACTCGGGACAGAGAAATAACTATGGCTACACCTTC. This translates into CASSYSGQRNNYGYTF.

The chain recombines TRBV7-2 with TRBJ1-1; tentative D call: TRBD1 (6 bases). Trimming removed 5 bases from V and 1 base from J, with 14 bases in between. Germline V gene data show CDR1 as SGHTA and CDR2 as FQGNSA. The CDR3 spans 15 residues. CDR3 sequence: CASSRMKGGNTEAFF. The CDR3 region has the DNA TGTGCCAGCAGCCGGATGAAAGGGGGGAACACTGAAGCTTTCTTT.

CDR3 in amino acids: CSASVAGVSMVKNIQYF. The CDR3 DNA is TGCAGTGCTAGTGTAGCGGGAGTTTCTATGGTCAAAAACATTCAGTACTTC. This chain links TRBV20-1 with TRBJ2-4; TRBD2 agrees at 9 bases. This CDR3 is built from 17 residues. V lost 3 bases to trimming and J lost 3 bases; unmatched junction nucleotides: 12. Germline CDR1 and CDR2: DFQATT and SNEGSKA (reference sequence).

The CDR3 DNA reads TGTGCCAGCAGTGAAAACCTAGGGGGGGGCTACGAGCAGTACTTC. This codes for CASSENLGGGYEQYF. The chain recombines TRBV28 with TRBJ2-7; D might be TRBD2 (7 bases). V lost 5 bases to trimming and J lost 3 bases, with 17 bases between them. The CDR3 consists of 15 residues. Germline V gives CDR1 MDHEN, CDR2 SYDVKM.

The rearrangement joins TRBV5-5 to TRBJ1-1; no clear D. Germline V gene data show CDR1 as SGHKS and CDR2 as YYEKEE (reference sequence). V was trimmed by 5 bases and J by 5 bases, leaving 4 bases between them. This CDR3 is 10 amino acids long. CDR3 amino acids: CASRGTEAFF. DNA for the CDR3: TGTGCCAGCAGGGGGACTGAAGCTTTCTTT. Combining the CDR3 with reference TRBV5-5 and TRBJ1-1 gives the whole variable domain DAGVTQSPTHLIKTRGQQVTLRCSPISGHKSVSWYQQVLGQGPQFIFQYYEKEERGRGNFPDRFSARQFPNYSSELNVNALLLGDSALYLCASRGTEAFFGQGTRLTVV.